Described below is a single TCR beta chain sequence and its context. The sample is drawn from a study of technical replicates of blood from a handful of donors. Sequencing was performed with immunoSEQ multiplex PCR; in TCRdb, only in-frame clones are kept and a portion is missing. The sample has 60,000 to 90,000 clones, 85% to 95% seen once; the top ten hold 0.41%. The sequenced sample was T cells isolated from PBMCs. The receptor's source is a human donor in good health.

The CDR3 bases are TGCGCCAGCAGCCAACTACTTTTCTATGGCTACACCTTC. It encodes CASSQLLFYGYTF. The chain employs TRBV4-3 and TRBJ1-2; D not resolved. The CDR3 is 13 amino acids. CDR1 LGHNA and CDR2 YSLEER come from the germline V gene. V was pared by 2 bases and J by 4 bases, with 8 bases between.